This T cell receptor (beta chain) came from a study of blood T cell repertoires in COVID-19. Trimming removed 5 bases at V and 3 bases at J, with 11 bases between. The CDR3 sequence is 13 residues long. The germline V gene encodes CDR1 SNHLY and CDR2 FYNNEI. In the study's own analysis: By means of reference gene primer amplification, nucleated cell counts were estimated. Libraries were prepared by immunoSEQ multiplex PCR; TCRdb keeps only in-frame clonotypes and omits some of them. V and J calls and clone size are copied from that table; D and trimming were computed from the DNA. The repertoire includes about 130,000 clones, roughly three quarters of them detected once, and 35% to 40% sits in the top ten.

Sequenced input: peripheral blood. The origin of this receptor is a man aged 35 to 55 with active or convalescent COVID-19. The chain has TRBV2 and TRBJ2-7; tentatively, D is TRBD2 (5 bases). CDR3 region: CASSPPGNYEQYF. DNA for the CDR3: TGTGCCAGCAGTCCTCCGGGAAACTACGAGCAGTACTTC.